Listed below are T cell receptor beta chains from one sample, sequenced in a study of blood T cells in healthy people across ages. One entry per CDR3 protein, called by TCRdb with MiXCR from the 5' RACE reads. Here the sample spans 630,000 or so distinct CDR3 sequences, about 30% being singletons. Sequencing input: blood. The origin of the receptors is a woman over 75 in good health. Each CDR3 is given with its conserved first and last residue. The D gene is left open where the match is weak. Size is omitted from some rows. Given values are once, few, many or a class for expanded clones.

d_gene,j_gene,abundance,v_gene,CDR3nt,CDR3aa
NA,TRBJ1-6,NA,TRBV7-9,TGTGCCAGCAGCTTAGAGGGGGGACTCGGTTCACCCCTCCACTTT,CASSLEGGLGSPLHF
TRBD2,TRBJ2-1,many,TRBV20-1,TGCAGTGCTACCCACTTATCCGGGACTAGCGATGAGCAGTTCTTC,CSATHLSGTSDEQFF
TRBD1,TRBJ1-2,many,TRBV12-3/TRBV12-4,TGTGCCAGCAGTGGGGGGACAGGCCGCATCTATGGCTACACCTTC,CASSGGTGRIYGYTF
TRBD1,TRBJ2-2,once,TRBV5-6,TGTGCCAGCAGTCGCGGACAGGAGCGCTACACCGGGGAGCTGTTTTTT,CASSRGQERYTGELFF
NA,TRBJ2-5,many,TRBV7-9,TGTGCCAGCAGCTTAGCGACTAGTTCTATTGAGACCCAGTACTTC,CASSLATSSIETQYF
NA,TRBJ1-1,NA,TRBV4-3,TGCGCCAGCAGCCAAGGGACTTTTATGAACACTGAAGCTTTCTTT,CASSQGTFMNTEAFF
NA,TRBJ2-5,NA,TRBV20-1,TGCAGTGCTTTTACCCGGGACTGGAAAAAAGAGACCCAGTACTTC,CSAFTRDWKKETQYF
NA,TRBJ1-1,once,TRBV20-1,TGCAGTGCTAGAGATTCAGGGCGGGAGACTGAAGCTTTCTTT,CSARDSGRETEAFF
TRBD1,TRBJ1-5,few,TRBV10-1,TGCGCCAGCAGTGCTAAGGAGGACAGGGTCTATCGTGAGGGTCAGCCCCAGCATTTT,CASSAKEDRVYREGQPQHF
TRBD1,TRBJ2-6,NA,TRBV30,TGTGCCTGGAGACCTACTCTGACAGGGGCCGGGGCCAACGTCCGGACTTTC,CAWRPTLTGAGANVRTF
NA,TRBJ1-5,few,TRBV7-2,TGTGCCAGCAGCCGCAGCCTAGGGGGAAATCAGCCCCAGCATTTT,CASSRSLGGNQPQHF
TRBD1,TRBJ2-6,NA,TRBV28,TGTGCCAGCAGTTTCGCAGGGGGTGGTTCTGGGGCCAACGTCCTGACTTTC,CASSFAGGGSGANVLTF
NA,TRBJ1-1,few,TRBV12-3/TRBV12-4,TGTGCCAGCGGCACTTACAGTTCCAACACTGAAGCTTTCTTT,CASGTYSSNTEAFF
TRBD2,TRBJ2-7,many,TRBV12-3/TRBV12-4,TGTGCCAGCAGCACCGGAGGCCTAGCGGGGCCCTACGAGCAGTACTTC,CASSTGGLAGPYEQYF
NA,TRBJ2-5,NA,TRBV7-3,TGTGCCAGCAGCTTAACGTTACCAGGGATTACAGAGACCCAGTACTTC,CASSLTLPGITETQYF